Detailed here is one T cell receptor beta chain. Its antigen is currently unknown. The method was immunoSEQ multiplex PCR; TCRdb's version includes in-frame clones alone and lacks a portion of them. There are some 140,000 clones in the sample; around 90% occur only once, and less than 14% lies in the top ten. Genomic DNA in a quantity of about 2.1 micrograms was derived from cryopreserved PBMCs for TCR beta libraries. This entry belongs to a study of cytotoxic CD8 clonotypes in ibrutinib-treated CLL. The study, taken as a whole, reports: Sustained-remission and progressing patients had unequal sampling times. Clonality went higher at ibrutinib response and then dropped back toward baseline at progression.

Germline-derived CDR1 and CDR2 are SGHTA and FQGTGA. Trimming removed 5 bases at V and 4 bases at J, with 16 bases between. This CDR3 region has 15 residues. The chain has TRBV7-3 and TRBJ2-3; the D gene is possibly TRBD2 (5 bases). The sequence came from a human donor with chronic lymphocytic leukemia. This specimen consisted of PBMCs, obtained after 12 months of ibrutinib treatment. DNA for the CDR3: TGTGCCAGCAGCGCATACCCGGGAAAAGCAGATACGCAGTATTTT. This sequence encodes CASSAYPGKADTQYF.